The present TCR beta chain was sequenced within a study of cytomegalovirus exposure and HLA in healthy donors. Study-wide findings and caveats: TRBV6-2, TRBV6-3 and some other V segments were unresolvable in 87-base-pair reads. Later work associated fewer than 20,000 TCR beta sequences with HLA alleles at 0.05 false discovery rate.

The CDR3 has 15 amino acids. Germline V gene data show CDR1 as MDHEN and CDR2 as SYDVKM. The V segment lost 5 bases and the J segment 11 bases; nucleotides outside the gene matches: 17. PCR primers comprised 60 Vbeta and 13 Jbeta primers. Sequencing used immunoSEQ multiplex PCR; TCRdb keeps in-frame clones, though not all of them. The table has approximately 170,000 clones, roughly 80% seen once. Turning to this clone: The target antigen is unknown.

The sequencing sample was made of PBMCs. This TCR was sampled from a woman aged 45-60 years in good health and CMV-seropositive. The chain joins TRBV28 to TRBJ1-1, with 7 bases identical to TRBD1. The CDR3 spells CASSPRQGFLESAFF. In DNA, the CDR3 is TGTGCCAGCAGTCCCCGACAGGGTTTTCTAGAATCGGCTTTCTTT. The full variable domain, its missing parts supplied by reference TRBV28 and TRBJ1-1, is DVKVTQSSRYLVKRTGEKVFLECVQDMDHENMFWYRQDPGLGLRLIYFSYDVKMKEKGDIPEGYSVSREKKERFSLILESASTNQTSMYLCASSPRQGFLESAFFGQGTRLTVV.